This T cell receptor beta chain came from a study of OX40 agonist ivuxolimab in advanced cancers. Background for the entire study: Ivuxolimab was an agonistic, fully human IgG2 monoclonal antibody directed against OX40 (CD134), a costimulatory receptor. Patients were allowed to have had prior anti-PD-1, anti-PD-L1 or anti-CTLA-4 therapy, and approximately 39% of the dose-escalation patients had been treated with checkpoint inhibitors. Peripheral TCRbeta sequencing was intended to test whether TCR sequence diversity was altered and clonal T-cell expansion was caused by ivuxolimab. In the dose-escalation cohort, 75% to 85% of patients were male, and the mean age was 60 years with a range of about 20 to 79. Intravenous ivuxolimab was administered to patients every 2 weeks at six dose levels: 0.01, 0.1, 0.3, 1.5, 3 and 10 mg/kg. Partial responses occurred in three dose-escalation patients: two with cutaneous melanoma and one with hepatocellular carcinoma. Of the roughly 53 patients in dose escalation, about 20 had hepatocellular carcinoma, about 15 had melanoma, 9 had renal cell carcinoma and 9 had head and neck cancer. The paper covers the monotherapy dose-escalation part of the phase I ivuxolimab trial, which included N of about 50 patients. Overall study results and their limits: After ivuxolimab, more expanded clones were found on average in CD8+ T cells than in CD4+ T cells. In the 0.1-3.0 mg/kg groups, partial responders had among the lowest normalized peripheral clonal expansion, particularly in CD8+ T cells. The antigen specificity of the peripheral T cells that underwent clonal expansion was not determined. At doses from 0.1 to 3.0 mg/kg, clonal expansion was seen in both CD4+ and CD8+ blood T cells between baseline and week 6. Low levels of normalized T-cell clonal expansion were also seen in some patients who did not respond.

For sequencing of the TCRbeta CDR3 region, genomic DNA was extracted from the sorted cells. The immunoSEQ Assay was used for sequencing of TCRbeta CDR3 regions. As stored in TCRdb, this immuneACCESS dataset retains in-frame rearrangements with V and J assigned. A fraction of the clones does not appear; measured against another copy, unresolved V genes explain less than half of the discrepancy, and the remainder lacks a known reason. The table for this sample lists 40,000 to 45,000 clones; around 87% of them were counted only once. The ten largest clonotypes hold 3.5% to 4% of the sample. In the germline V gene, CDR1 corresponds to SGDLS and CDR2 to YYNGEE. The CDR3 runs 15 amino acids, cysteine and phenylalanine included. The only DNA kept is the CDR3, 45 bases in frame from the first base. The V and J ends are trimmed by 0 bases and 7 bases, leaving 16 bases between them. The trial excluded patients who had a history of autoimmune disease or were on systemic immunosuppression. In every dose cohort, peripheral blood was drawn for TCR sequencing at baseline, cycle 4 day 1, and cycle 7 day 1. The samples were drawn from a first-in-human, open-label, multicenter phase I dose-escalation trial of ivuxolimab. The trial enrolled adults with locally advanced or metastatic head and neck squamous cell, hepatocellular, melanoma or renal cell carcinoma. Before TCR sequencing, CD4+ T cells and CD8+ T cells were sorted from peripheral blood as separate populations.

This clone was detected only once. Its antigen remains undetermined. No quality values exist for individual bases; no much larger clone is one base distant. This sequence uses TRBV9 and TRBJ2-5; the D assignment is uncertain and may be TRBD1 or TRBD2, with 5 bases supporting each. The sequencing here drew on CD4+ or CD8+ T cells sorted from blood, taken in a trial of the OX40 agonist ivuxolimab. This clonotype was sampled from an adult with an advanced solid tumor such as melanoma, head and neck, liver or kidney cancer. The CDR3 protein sequence reads: CASSVGGPQRGTQYF. The sequenced DNA: TGTGCCAGCAGCGTAGGGGGACCCCAGAGAGGGACCCAGTACTTC.